This T cell receptor (beta chain) was found in a study of CD8 T cells in ankylosing spondylitis. Whole-study results and caveats: Significantly higher representation of disease-linked clones was reported for matched ankylosing spondylitis synovial fluid.

One entry per CDR3 protein, called by TCRdb with MiXCR from the 5' RACE reads. Among fewer than 350,000 distinct CDR3 sequences, 11% were seen once, and the ten largest hold roughly a tenth. As for this clonotype: The antigen is undetermined.

CDR1 and CDR2 from the germline V gene are MNHNS and SASEGT. The CDR3 runs to 17 residues. Unmatched junction bases numbered 9, after V lost 7 bases and J lost 2 bases. The source material was blood, either unsorted or a sorted T cell fraction (not recorded which). V usage is TRBV6-1 and J usage is TRBJ2-5, with TRBD2 identical over 14 bases. The source of this sequence is a female donor with ankylosing spondylitis or in good health (not recorded which). CDR3 coding DNA: TGTGCCAGCAAGATGGGACTAGCGGGAGTTTGGCAAGAGACCCAGTACTTC. This encodes CASKMGLAGVWQETQYF.